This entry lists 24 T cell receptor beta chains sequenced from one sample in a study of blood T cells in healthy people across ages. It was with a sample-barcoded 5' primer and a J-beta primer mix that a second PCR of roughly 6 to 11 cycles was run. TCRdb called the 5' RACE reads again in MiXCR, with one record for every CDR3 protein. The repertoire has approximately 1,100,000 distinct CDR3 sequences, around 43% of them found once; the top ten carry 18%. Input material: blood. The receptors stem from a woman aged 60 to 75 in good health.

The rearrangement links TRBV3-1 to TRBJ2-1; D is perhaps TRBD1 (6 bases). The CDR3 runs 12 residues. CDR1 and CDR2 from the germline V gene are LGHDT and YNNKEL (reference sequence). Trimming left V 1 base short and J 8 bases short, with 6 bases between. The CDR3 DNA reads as TGTGCCAGCAGCCAAGGGGGGCATGAGCAGTTCTTC. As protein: CASSQGGHEQFF.

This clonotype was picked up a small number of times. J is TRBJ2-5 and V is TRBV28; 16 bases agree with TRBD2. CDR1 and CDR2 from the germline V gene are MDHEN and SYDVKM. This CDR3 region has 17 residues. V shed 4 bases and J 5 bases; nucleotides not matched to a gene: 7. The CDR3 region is CASSSPGLAGGYETQYF. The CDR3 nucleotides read TGTGCCAGCAGTTCACCGGGACTAGCGGGGGGGTACGAGACCCAGTACTTC.

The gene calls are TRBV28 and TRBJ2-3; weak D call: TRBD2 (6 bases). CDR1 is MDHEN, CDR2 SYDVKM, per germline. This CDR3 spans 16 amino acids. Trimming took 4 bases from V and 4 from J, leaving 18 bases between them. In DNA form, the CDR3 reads TGTGCCAGCAGTTCTCCTCTAGCGCCGGGGGCAGATACGCAGTATTTT. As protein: CASSSPLAPGADTQYF. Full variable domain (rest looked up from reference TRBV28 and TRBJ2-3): DVKVTQSSRYLVKRTGEKVFLECVQDMDHENMFWYRQDPGLGLRLIYFSYDVKMKEKGDIPEGYSVSREKKERFSLILESASTNQTSMYLCASSSPLAPGADTQYFGPGTRLTVL.

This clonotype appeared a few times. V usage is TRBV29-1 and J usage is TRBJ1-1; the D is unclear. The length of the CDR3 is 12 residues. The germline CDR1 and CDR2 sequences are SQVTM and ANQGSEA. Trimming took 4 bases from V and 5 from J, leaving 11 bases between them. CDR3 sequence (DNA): TGCAGCGTTGCTTCCTGGGGAACTGAAGCTTTCTTT. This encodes CSVASWGTEAFF.

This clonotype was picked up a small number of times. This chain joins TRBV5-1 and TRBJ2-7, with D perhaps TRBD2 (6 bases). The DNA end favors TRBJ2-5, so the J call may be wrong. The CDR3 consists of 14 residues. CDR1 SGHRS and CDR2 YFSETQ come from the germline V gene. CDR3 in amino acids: CASSQERVRKTQYF. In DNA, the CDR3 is TGCGCCAGCAGCCAGGAGCGGGTTAGAAAGACCCAGTACTTC.

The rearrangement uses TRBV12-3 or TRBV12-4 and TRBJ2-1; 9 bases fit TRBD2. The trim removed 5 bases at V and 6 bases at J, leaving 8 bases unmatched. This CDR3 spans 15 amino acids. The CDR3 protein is CASSHLAGGFNEQFF. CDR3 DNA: TGTGCCAGCAGTCATCTGGCGGGAGGGTTCAATGAGCAGTTCTTC.

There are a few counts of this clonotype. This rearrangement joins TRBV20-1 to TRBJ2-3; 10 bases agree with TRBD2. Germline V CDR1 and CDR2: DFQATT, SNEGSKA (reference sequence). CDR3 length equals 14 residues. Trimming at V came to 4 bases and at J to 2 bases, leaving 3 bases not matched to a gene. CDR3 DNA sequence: TGCAGTGCTATTACTAGCGGGAACACAGATACGCAGTATTTT. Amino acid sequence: CSAITSGNTDTQYF.

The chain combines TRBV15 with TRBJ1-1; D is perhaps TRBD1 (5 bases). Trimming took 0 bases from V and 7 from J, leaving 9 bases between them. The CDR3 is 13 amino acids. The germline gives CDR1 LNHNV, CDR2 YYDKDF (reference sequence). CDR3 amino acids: CATSRDFDSEAFF. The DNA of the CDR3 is TGTGCCACCAGCAGAGACTTCGACAGTGAAGCTTTCTTT. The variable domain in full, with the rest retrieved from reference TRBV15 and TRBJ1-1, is DAMVIQNPRYQVTQFGKPVTLSCSQTLNHNVMYWYQQKSSQAPKLLFHYYDKDFNNEADTPDNFQSRRPNTSFCFLDIRSPGLGDTAMYLCATSRDFDSEAFFGQGTRLTVV.

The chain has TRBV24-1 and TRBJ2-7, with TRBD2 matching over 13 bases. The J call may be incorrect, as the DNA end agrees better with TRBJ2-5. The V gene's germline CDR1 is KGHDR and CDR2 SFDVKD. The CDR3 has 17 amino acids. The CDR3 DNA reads TGTGCCACCAGTGACCGGGGGACTAGCGGGATGGGGGAGACCCAGTACTTC. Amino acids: CATSDRGTSGMGETQYF.

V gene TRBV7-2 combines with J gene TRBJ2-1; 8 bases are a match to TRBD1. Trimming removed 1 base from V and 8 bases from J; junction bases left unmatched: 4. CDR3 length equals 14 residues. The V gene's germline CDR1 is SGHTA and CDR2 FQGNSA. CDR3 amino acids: CASSLEGQADEQFF. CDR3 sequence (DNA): TGTGCCAGCAGCTTAGAGGGACAGGCCGATGAGCAGTTCTTC.

DNA of the CDR3: TGTGCCAGCAGGGCAGCGGGAGGTCTAGCGTCCTACAATGAGCAGTTCTTC. Amino acids: CASRAAGGLASYNEQFF. The rearrangement joins TRBV2 to TRBJ2-1, with 9 nucleotides matching TRBD2. The V gene end was trimmed by 6 bases and the J gene end by 1 base; junction bases not matched to a gene: 10. The CDR3 sequence is 17 residues long. Looked up from germline, CDR1 is SNHLY and CDR2 is FYNNEI.

CDR3 sequence (DNA): TGCGCCAGCAGCCAGGGACTAGCGGGAGGTTTCCAAGAGACCCAGTACTTC. Its translation is CASSQGLAGGFQETQYF. The V gene is TRBV4-1, the J gene TRBJ2-5, with 15 bases matching TRBD2. After removal of 3 bases from V and 1 base from J, the junction contained 3 bases not matched to a gene. This CDR3 spans 17 amino acids. The germline V gene encodes CDR1 MGHRA and CDR2 YSYEKL.

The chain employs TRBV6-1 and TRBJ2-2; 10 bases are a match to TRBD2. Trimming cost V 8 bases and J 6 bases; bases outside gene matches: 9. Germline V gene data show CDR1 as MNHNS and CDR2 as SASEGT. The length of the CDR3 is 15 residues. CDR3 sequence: CASGPLAGAAGELFF. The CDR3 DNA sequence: TGTGCCAGCGGGCCTCTAGCGGGAGCTGCCGGGGAGCTGTTTTTT.

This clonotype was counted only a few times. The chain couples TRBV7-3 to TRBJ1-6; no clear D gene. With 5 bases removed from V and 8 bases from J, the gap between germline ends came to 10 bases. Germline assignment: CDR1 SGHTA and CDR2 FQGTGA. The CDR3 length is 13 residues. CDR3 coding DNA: TGTGCCAGCAGCCGGACCTCTGATTCACCCCTCCACTTT. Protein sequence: CASSRTSDSPLHF.

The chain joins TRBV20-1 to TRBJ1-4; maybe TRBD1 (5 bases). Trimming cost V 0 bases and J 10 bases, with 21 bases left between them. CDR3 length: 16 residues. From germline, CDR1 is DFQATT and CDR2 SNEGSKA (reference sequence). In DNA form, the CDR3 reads TGCAGTGCTAGAGATCGAGCCCCGGACGGGGGGGGAAAACTGTTTTTT. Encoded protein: CSARDRAPDGGGKLFF.

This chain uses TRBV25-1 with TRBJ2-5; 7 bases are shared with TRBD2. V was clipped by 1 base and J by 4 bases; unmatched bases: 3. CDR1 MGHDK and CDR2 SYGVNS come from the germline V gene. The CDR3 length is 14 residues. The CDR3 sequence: CASSEWGGLETQYF. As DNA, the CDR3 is TGTGCCAGCAGTGAATGGGGGGGTTTAGAGACCCAGTACTTC.

CDR3 protein: CASSQGLAGLNEQFF. The CDR3 DNA sequence: TGTGCCAGCAGCCAAGGACTAGCGGGACTCAATGAGCAGTTCTTC. V gene TRBV12-3 or TRBV12-4 combines with J gene TRBJ2-1; 12 bases match TRBD2. V shed 6 bases, J shed 6 bases, and the junction held 6 bases outside the gene matches. The CDR3 consists of 15 residues.

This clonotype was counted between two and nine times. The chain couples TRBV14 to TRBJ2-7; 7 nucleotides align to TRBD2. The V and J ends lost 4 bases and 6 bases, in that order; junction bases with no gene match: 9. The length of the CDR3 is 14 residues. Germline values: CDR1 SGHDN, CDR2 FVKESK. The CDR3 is CASSRRREIAEQYF. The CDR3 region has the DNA TGTGCCAGCAGCCGACGGCGGGAGATTGCCGAGCAGTACTTC.

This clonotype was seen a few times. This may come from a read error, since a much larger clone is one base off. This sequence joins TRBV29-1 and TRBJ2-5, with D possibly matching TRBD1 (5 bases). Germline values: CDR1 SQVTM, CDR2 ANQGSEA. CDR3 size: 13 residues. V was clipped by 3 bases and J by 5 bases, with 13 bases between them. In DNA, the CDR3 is TGCAGCGTTGACGCCCAGGGAAGGGAGACCCAGTACTTC. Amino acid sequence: CSVDAQGRETQYF.

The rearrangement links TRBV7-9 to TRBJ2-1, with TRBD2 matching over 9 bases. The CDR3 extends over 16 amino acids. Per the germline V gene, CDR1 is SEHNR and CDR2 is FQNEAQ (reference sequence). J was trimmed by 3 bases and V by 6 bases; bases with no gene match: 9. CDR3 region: CASSARGRAGYNEQFF. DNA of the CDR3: TGTGCCAGCAGTGCCCGCGGGAGGGCCGGCTACAATGAGCAGTTCTTC.

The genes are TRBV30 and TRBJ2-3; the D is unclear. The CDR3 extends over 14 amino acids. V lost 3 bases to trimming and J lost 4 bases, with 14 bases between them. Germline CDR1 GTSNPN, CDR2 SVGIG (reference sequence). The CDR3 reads CAWRDDNRADTQYF. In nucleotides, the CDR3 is TGTGCCTGGAGGGACGATAATCGGGCAGATACGCAGTATTTT.

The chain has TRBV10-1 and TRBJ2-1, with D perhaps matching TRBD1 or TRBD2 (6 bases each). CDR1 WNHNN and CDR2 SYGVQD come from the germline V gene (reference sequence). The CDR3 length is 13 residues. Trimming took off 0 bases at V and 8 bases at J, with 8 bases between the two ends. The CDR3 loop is CASSESRGDEQFF. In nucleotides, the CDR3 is TGCGCCAGCAGTGAGTCGAGGGGGGATGAGCAGTTCTTC.

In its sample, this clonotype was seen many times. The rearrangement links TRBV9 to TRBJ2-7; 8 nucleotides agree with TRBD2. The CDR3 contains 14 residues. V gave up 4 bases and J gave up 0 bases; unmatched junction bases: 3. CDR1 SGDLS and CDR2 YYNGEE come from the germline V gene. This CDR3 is CASSIGTSSYEQYF. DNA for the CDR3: TGTGCCAGCAGCATCGGGACTAGCTCCTACGAGCAGTACTTC. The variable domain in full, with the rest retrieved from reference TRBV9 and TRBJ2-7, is DSGVTQTPKHLITATGQRVTLRCSPRSGDLSVYWYQQSLDQGLQFLIQYYNGEERAKGNILERFSAQQFPDLHSELNLSSLELGDSALYFCASSIGTSSYEQYFGPGTRLTVT.

The CDR3 is CASSLVRDNNEQFF. In DNA form, the CDR3 reads TGTGCCAGCAGCTTAGTTCGGGACAACAATGAGCAGTTCTTC. The chain joins TRBV11-2 to TRBJ2-1; D is possibly TRBD1 (6 bases). V was pared by 1 base and J by 5 bases, with 9 bases between. Germline V gene lookup returns CDR1 SGHAT and CDR2 FQNNGV. The CDR3 has 14 residues.